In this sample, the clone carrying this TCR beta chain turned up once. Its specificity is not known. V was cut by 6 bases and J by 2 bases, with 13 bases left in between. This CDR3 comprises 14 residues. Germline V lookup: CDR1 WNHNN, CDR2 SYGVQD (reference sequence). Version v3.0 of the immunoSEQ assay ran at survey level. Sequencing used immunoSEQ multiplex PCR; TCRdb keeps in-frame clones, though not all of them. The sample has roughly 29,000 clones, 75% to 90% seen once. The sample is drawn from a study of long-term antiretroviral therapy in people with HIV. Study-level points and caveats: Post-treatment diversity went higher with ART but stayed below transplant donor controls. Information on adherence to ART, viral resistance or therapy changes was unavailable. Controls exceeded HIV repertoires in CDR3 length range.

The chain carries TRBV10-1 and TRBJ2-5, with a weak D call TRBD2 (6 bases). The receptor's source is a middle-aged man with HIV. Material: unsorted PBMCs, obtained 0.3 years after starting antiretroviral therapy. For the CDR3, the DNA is TGCGCCAGCAGCCTCGGGCGGGGTCAAGAGACCCAGTACTTC. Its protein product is CASSLGRGQETQYF.